These 27 T cell receptor beta chains originate from one sample sequenced in a study of PD-1 blockade in classical Hodgkin lymphoma. The protocol was immunoSEQ multiplex PCR, while the TCRdb copy is restricted to in-frame clones and leaves out a portion. The sample carries 20,000 to 25,000 clones, about three quarters recorded once. Every patient relapsed after autologous stem cell transplantation, and brentuximab vedotin exposure varied. Material: peripheral blood mononuclear cells (PBMCs), obtained before the second cycle of nivolumab. These receptors originate from a human donor with classical Hodgkin lymphoma.

This rearrangement joins TRBV28 to TRBJ1-5, with D uncertain. V shed 7 bases and J shed 3 bases, with 13 bases lying between them. The CDR3 is 14 residues long. The germline gives CDR1 MDHEN, CDR2 SYDVKM. CDR3 DNA sequence: TGTGCCAGCAAACGTGGACTGTACAATCAGCCCCAGCATTTT. Translated: CASKRGLYNQPQHF.

The chain links TRBV6-1 to TRBJ1-2; 8 bases align to TRBD1. CDR3 length equals 14 residues. V dropped 1 base and J dropped 4; count of bases not matched to a gene: 2. Germline V gives CDR1 MNHNS, CDR2 SASEGT. The CDR3 DNA follows: TGTGCCAGCAGTGAAGGGGACAGGTTCTATGGCTACACCTTC. Translation gives CASSEGDRFYGYTF.

This chain links TRBV9 with TRBJ2-7; D may be TRBD2 (5 bases). The CDR3 length is 16 residues. The germline CDR1 and CDR2 sequences are SGDLS and YYNGEE. The ends were cut back, 0 bases at V and 1 base at J, with 14 bases in the middle. The CDR3, as DNA: TGTGCCAGCAGCGTAGAGGCGCGGGCGACATCCTACGAGCAGTACTTC. It specifies CASSVEARATSYEQYF.

The CDR3: CSVLTTTDTQYF. The CDR3 nucleotides are TGCAGCGTTTTGACTACCACAGATACGCAGTATTTT. This chain joins TRBV29-1 and TRBJ2-3; possibly TRBD2 for D (5 bases). V was shortened by 5 bases and J by 2 bases, with 8 bases between the two germline ends. CDR3 length: 12 residues. Germline values: CDR1 SQVTM, CDR2 ANQGSEA.

This clone was counted between two and nine times. J is TRBJ2-7 and V is TRBV7-9, with TRBD2 matching over 10 bases. CDR3 size: 15 residues. Looked up from germline, CDR1 is SEHNR and CDR2 is FQNEAQ (reference sequence). Trimming at V came to 5 bases and at J to 7 bases, leaving 11 bases not matched to a gene. The DNA of the CDR3 is TGTGCCAGCAGCCTTGGGGGACTAGCGTCTGGGGAGCAGTACTTC. It encodes CASSLGGLASGEQYF.

In this sample, this clone is large (0.1 to 1%). The chain uses TRBV21-1 and TRBJ2-7; the table's D call, TRBD1, has no DNA check behind it. TRBV21-1 is designated a pseudogene. The CDR3 spans 15 residues. The CDR3 bases are TGTGCCAGCAGCAAAGCTTGGCCCAGGGACTACGAGCAGTACTTC. Its protein product is CASSKAWPRDYEQYF.

The V gene is TRBV13, the J gene TRBJ1-1; tentative D call: TRBD1 (5 bases). Per the germline V gene, CDR1 is PRHDT and CDR2 is FYEKMQ (reference sequence). V dropped 4 bases and J dropped 2 bases, with 11 bases sitting between them. The CDR3 loop spans 14 amino acids. DNA of the CDR3: TGTGCCAGCAGCTACTCGGGGGTTAACACTGAAGCTTTCTTT. Its protein product is CASSYSGVNTEAFF.

The rearrangement joins TRBV28 to TRBJ1-5, with 8 bases fitting TRBD1. The ends lost 3 bases at V and 9 bases at J; junction bases unmatched: 13. There are 16 residues in the CDR3. Germline loops: CDR1 MDHEN, CDR2 SYDVKM. The CDR3 sequence is CASSFLSGTGLLPQHF. The CDR3 coding sequence is TGTGCCAGCAGTTTCCTTTCCGGGACAGGTCTTCTGCCCCAGCATTTT.

The chain recombines TRBV27 with TRBJ2-3; D possibly corresponds to TRBD2 (5 bases). CDR1 is MNHEY and CDR2 is SMNVEV in the germline V gene (reference sequence). CDR3 length equals 13 residues. V gave up 0 bases and J gave up 8 bases, with 9 bases separating them. CDR3 DNA: TGTGCCAGCAGTTTATCAGAGGGTGGTACGCAGTATTTT. Its translation: CASSLSEGGTQYF.

The genes are TRBV10-3 and TRBJ2-1, with unresolved D. V was shortened by 5 bases and J by 13 bases, with 12 bases between the two germline ends. CDR1 is ENHRY, CDR2 SYGVKD, per germline. The CDR3 contains 11 residues. The CDR3 nucleotides are TGTGCCATCAGTACCGACCTGGCCCAGTTCTTC. Residues: CAISTDLAQFF.

The V gene is TRBV5-1, the J gene TRBJ2-3; the D gene could be TRBD1 or TRBD2 (5 bases each). V lost 0 bases, J lost 5 bases, and 13 bases lay in between. This CDR3 has 15 residues. The germline V gene encodes CDR1 SGHRS and CDR2 YFSETQ. The CDR3 nucleotides are TGCGCCAGCAGCTTGGGTGGGACCGCCGGAGATACGCAGTATTTT. Protein: CASSLGGTAGDTQYF.

The chain uses TRBV7-2 and TRBJ2-2, with TRBD2 matching 7 bases. This CDR3 is built from 14 residues. CDR1 and CDR2 from the germline V gene are SGHTA and FQGNSA. Unmatched junction bases numbered 5, after V lost 3 bases and J lost 7 bases. The CDR3 DNA is TGTGCCAGCAGCTTTGGGCTAGCGGTCGGGGAGCTGTTTTTT. This sequence encodes CASSFGLAVGELFF.

The V call is TRBV28, the J call TRBJ1-2, with a weak D call TRBD1 (6 bases). CDR1 and CDR2 from the germline V gene are MDHEN and SYDVKM. This CDR3 spans 13 amino acids. V was pared by 5 bases and J by 5 bases, with 12 bases between. The CDR3 coding sequence is TGTGCCAGCAGTCAAAGGGGGGGATATGGCTACACCTTC. Its protein product is CASSQRGGYGYTF.

The chain recombines TRBV10-3 with TRBJ2-1; 10 nucleotides match TRBD2. Germline V gene data show CDR1 as ENHRY and CDR2 as SYGVKD. The CDR3 runs 15 residues. V shed 4 bases and J 5 bases; nucleotides not matched to a gene: 5. The CDR3 coding sequence is TGTGCCATCAGTGGTGGGCTAGCGGGGGACAATGAGCAGTTCTTC. This codes for CAISGGLAGDNEQFF.

This rearrangement joins TRBV7-9 to TRBJ2-7; tentative D call: TRBD2 (5 bases). Germline assignment: CDR1 SEHNR and CDR2 FQNEAQ (reference sequence). This CDR3 region has 13 residues. The V gene lost 1 base and the J gene lost 6 bases, with 10 bases spanning the gap. The CDR3, as DNA: TGTGCCAGCAGCTTAGATCTACGGGGCGAGCAGTACTTC. Residues: CASSLDLRGEQYF.

The gene calls are TRBV29-1 and TRBJ2-3, with D tentatively TRBD2 (6 bases). This CDR3 has 13 amino acids. CDR1 is SQVTM and CDR2 is ANQGSEA in the germline V gene. V was trimmed by 1 base and J by 4 bases, leaving 9 bases between them. CDR3 protein: CSVEGLGPDTQYF. The CDR3 DNA is TGCAGCGTTGAAGGACTAGGCCCAGATACGCAGTATTTT.

CDR3 sequence reads: CASSSHRGDLYGYTF. Here the CDR3 DNA reads TGTGCCAGCAGTTCTCACAGGGGCGACCTCTATGGCTACACCTTC. The chain links TRBV7-9 to TRBJ1-2, with 7 positions matching TRBD1. Germline assignment: CDR1 SEHNR and CDR2 FQNEAQ (reference sequence). The CDR3 length is 15 residues. J was trimmed by 4 bases and V by 6 bases; bases with no gene match: 11.

V gene TRBV7-9 combines with J gene TRBJ1-3; no firm D call. V lost 1 base and J 0 bases, leaving 10 bases between the germline ends. Germline loops: CDR1 SEHNR, CDR2 FQNEAQ (reference sequence). This CDR3 is built from 16 residues. CDR3 coding DNA: TGTGCCAGCAGCTTAGGGGGTTCCTCCTCTGGAAACACCATATATTTT. Residues: CASSLGGSSSGNTIYF. Together with reference TRBV7-9 and TRBJ1-3, the CDR3 gives the full variable domain: DTGVSQNPRHKITKRGQNVTFRCDPISEHNRLYWYRQTLGQGPEFLTYFQNEAQLEKSRLLSDRFSAERPKGSFSTLEIQRTEQGDSAMYLCASSLGGSSSGNTIYFGEGSWLTVV.

The chain is built from TRBV7-8 and TRBJ1-1; no firm D call. Germline V lookup: CDR1 SGHVS, CDR2 FQNEAQ. The CDR3 runs to 16 residues. Trimming cost V 1 base and J 3 bases, with 15 bases left between them. Written as DNA, the CDR3 is TGTGCCAGCAGCTTAGAGTACGGGAAGAGGGACACTGAAGCTTTCTTT. It is translated as CASSLEYGKRDTEAFF.

The CDR3 DNA is TGTGCCAGCAGTACAGGGTCCGGAAACACCATATATTTT. Its translation is CASSTGSGNTIYF. The rearrangement joins TRBV7-2 to TRBJ1-3; perhaps TRBD1 as D (6 bases). The germline gives CDR1 SGHTA, CDR2 FQGNSA. V lost 6 bases, J lost 4 bases, and 10 bases lay in between. The length of the CDR3 is 13 residues. Full variable domain (remainder filled in from reference TRBV7-2 and TRBJ1-3): GAGVSQSPSNKVTEKGKDVELRCDPISGHTALYWYRQSLGQGLEFLIYFQGNSAPDKSGLPSDRFSAERTGGSVSTLTIQRTQQEDSAVYLCASSTGSGNTIYFGEGSWLTVV.

The chain's CDR3 is CASGRGYEQYF. CDR3 nucleotides: TGTGCCAGCGGCAGGGGGTACGAGCAGTACTTC. The gene calls are TRBV6-5 and TRBJ2-7; TRBD1 matches 7 bases. Germline V lookup: CDR1 MNHEY, CDR2 SVGAGI. V was clipped by 8 bases and J by 4 bases; unmatched bases: 2. This CDR3 is 11 amino acids long.

The V call is TRBV9, the J call TRBJ2-1; tentatively, D is TRBD1 (5 bases). V lost 3 bases and J 8 bases, leaving 9 bases between the germline ends. The germline CDR1 and CDR2 sequences are SGDLS and YYNGEE. The CDR3 loop spans 12 amino acids. The CDR3 nucleotides are TGTGCCAGCAGCGCTAGGGGCTATGAGCAGTTCTTC. The encoded protein is CASSARGYEQFF.

The chain employs TRBV9 and TRBJ1-5; D is uncertain. CDR1 and CDR2 from the germline V gene are SGDLS and YYNGEE. Trimming shortened V by 4 bases and J by 9 bases, and 14 bases separated the two germline ends. This CDR3 is 13 amino acids long. CDR3 sequence: CASSTGPLRPQHF. The CDR3 DNA reads as TGTGCCAGCAGCACCGGGCCGCTGAGGCCCCAGCATTTT.

This chain connects TRBV21-1 to TRBJ1-1; the D call in the table, TRBD1, was not verified against the DNA. TRBV21-1 is flagged as a pseudogene. The CDR3 length is 14 residues. CDR3 DNA: TGTGCCAGCAGCGCAAGACAGGGGGACACTGAAGCTTTCTTT. Encoded protein: CASSARQGDTEAFF.

The chain recombines TRBV6-6 with TRBJ1-3; D is ambiguous. Trimming took 2 bases from V and 4 from J, leaving 9 bases between them. The germline V gene has CDR1 MNHNY and CDR2 SVGAGI (reference sequence). The CDR3 is 14 residues long. The CDR3 loop reads CASSYGVDGNTIYF. CDR3 nucleotides: TGTGCCAGCAGTTACGGGGTTGACGGAAACACCATATATTTT.

The chain employs TRBV5-4 and TRBJ1-5; D call uncertain. The V end was cut by 0 bases, the J end by 7 bases, with 5 bases between. Germline V lookup: CDR1 SGHNT, CDR2 YYREEE (reference sequence). The CDR3 is 12 amino acids. The CDR3 nucleotides read TGTGCCAGCAGCTTGGACCAGCAGCCCCAGCATTTT. Translated: CASSLDQQPQHF.

The gene calls are TRBV13 and TRBJ2-2; 7 bases map to TRBD2. The CDR3 is 13 residues long. The V gene's germline CDR1 is PRHDT and CDR2 FYEKMQ (reference sequence). Trimming removed 3 bases from V and 10 bases from J; junction bases left unmatched: 5. For the CDR3, the DNA is TGTGCCAGCAGCTTCGCTAGCGGAGTGGAGCTGTTTTTT. Protein: CASSFASGVELFF.